This T cell receptor (beta chain) was identified during a study of shared clonotypes between healthy human individuals. General observations from the study: The genetic and exposure-history diversity represented was limited by few donors.

In germline, CDR1 is SGHTA, CDR2 FQGTGA. CDR3 size: 10 residues. V dropped 5 bases and J dropped 6 bases, with 5 bases sitting between them. Profiled with immunoSEQ multiplex PCR; TCRdb holds only in-frame clones, not every one. The table includes around 990,000 clones, approximately 80% detected once. About this clone: Its antigen is unidentified.

The sequenced sample consisted of memory CD4+ T cells from PBMCs. The subset is: CD45RA-negative fraction. This sequence joins TRBV7-3 and TRBJ2-7, with no clear D. The sequence derives from a man in his late teens or twenties in good health. Some clones in this sample may be carry-over from other donors' samples. The chain's CDR3 is CASSPVEQYF. The CDR3, as DNA: TGTGCCAGCAGCCCCGTCGAGCAGTACTTC. Filled out from reference TRBV7-3 and TRBJ2-7, the complete variable domain reads GAGVSQTPSNKVTEKGKYVELRCDPISGHTALYWYRQSLGQGPEFLIYFQGTGAADDSGLPNDRFFAVRPEGSVSTLKIQRTERGDSAVYLCASSPVEQYFGPGTRLTVT.